This T cell receptor (beta chain) stems from a study of T cells and Merkel cell carcinoma outcomes. Produced via immunoSEQ multiplex PCR; TCRdb's table is partial and in-frame only. The sample has thousands of clones, 80% to 85% seen once; the top ten hold about 2.4%. Comment on this clone: The junction shows a germline mismatch at one end, possibly a read error.

The source is a human donor with Merkel cell carcinoma. Sequenced material: tumor tissue from Merkel cell carcinoma.

The chain's CDR3 is CTSSYPQRGGVTDTQYF. The CDR3 DNA is TGCACCAGCAGCTACCCCCAGCGGGGGGGGGTCACAGATACGCAGTATTTT. The rearrangement joins TRBV5-1 to TRBJ2-3; 10 positions match TRBD2. The CDR3 is made up of 17 amino acids. CDR1 and CDR2 from the germline V gene are SGHRS and YFSETQ.